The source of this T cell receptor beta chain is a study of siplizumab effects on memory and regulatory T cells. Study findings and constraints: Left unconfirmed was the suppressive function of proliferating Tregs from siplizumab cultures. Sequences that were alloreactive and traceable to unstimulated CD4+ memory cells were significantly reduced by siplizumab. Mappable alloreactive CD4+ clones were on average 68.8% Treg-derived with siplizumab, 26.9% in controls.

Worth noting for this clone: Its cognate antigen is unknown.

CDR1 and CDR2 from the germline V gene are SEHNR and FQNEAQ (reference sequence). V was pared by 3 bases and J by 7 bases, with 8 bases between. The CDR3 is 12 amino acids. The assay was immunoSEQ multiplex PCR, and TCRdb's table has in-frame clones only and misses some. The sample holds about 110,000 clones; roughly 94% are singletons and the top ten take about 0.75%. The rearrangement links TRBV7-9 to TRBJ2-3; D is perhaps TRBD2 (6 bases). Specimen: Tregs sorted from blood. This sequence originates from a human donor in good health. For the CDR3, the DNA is TGTGCCAGCAGCTTGGGACTCAATACGCAGTATTTT. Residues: CASSLGLNTQYF.